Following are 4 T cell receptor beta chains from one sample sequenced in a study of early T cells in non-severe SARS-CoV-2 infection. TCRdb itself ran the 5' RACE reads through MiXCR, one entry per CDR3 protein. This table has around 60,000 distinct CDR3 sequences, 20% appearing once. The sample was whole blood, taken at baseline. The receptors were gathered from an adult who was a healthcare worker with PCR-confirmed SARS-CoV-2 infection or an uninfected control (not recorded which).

The CDR3 region is CAIRELADTDTQYF. The CDR3 DNA follows: TGTGCCATCAGGGAACTAGCGGACACAGATACGCAGTATTTT. The chain recombines TRBV10-3 with TRBJ2-3; TRBD2 matches 8 bases. The V gene end was trimmed by 6 bases and the J gene end by 2 bases; junction bases not matched to a gene: 4. The CDR3 contains 14 residues. From germline, CDR1 is ENHRY and CDR2 SYGVKD.

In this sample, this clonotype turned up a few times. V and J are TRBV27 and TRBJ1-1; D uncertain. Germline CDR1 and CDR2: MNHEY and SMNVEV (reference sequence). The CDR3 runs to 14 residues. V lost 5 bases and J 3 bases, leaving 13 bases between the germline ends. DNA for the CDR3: TGTGCCAGCAGTGCGAGGAGAAGGGACACTGAAGCTTTCTTT. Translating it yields CASSARRRDTEAFF.

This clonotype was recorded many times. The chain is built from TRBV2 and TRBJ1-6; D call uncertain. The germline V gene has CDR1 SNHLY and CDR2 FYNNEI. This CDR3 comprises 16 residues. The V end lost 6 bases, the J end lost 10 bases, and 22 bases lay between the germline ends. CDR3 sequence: CASRSQSTGLGSPLHF. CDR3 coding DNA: TGTGCCAGCAGATCCCAATCGACCGGGTTGGGGTCACCCCTCCACTTT.

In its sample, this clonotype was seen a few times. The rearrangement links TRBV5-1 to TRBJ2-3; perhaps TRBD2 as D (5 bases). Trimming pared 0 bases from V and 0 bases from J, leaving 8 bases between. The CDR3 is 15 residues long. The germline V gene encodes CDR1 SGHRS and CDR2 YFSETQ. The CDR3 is CASSLEIASTDTQYF. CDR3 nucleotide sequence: TGCGCCAGCAGCTTGGAAATAGCGAGCACAGATACGCAGTATTTT.